This T cell receptor beta chain was retrieved from a study of molecular identifiers for immune sequencing clone quantification. V dropped 1 base and J dropped 0 bases, with 6 bases sitting between them. CDR3 length: 15 residues. Per the germline V gene, CDR1 is LNHNV and CDR2 is YYDKDF (reference sequence). Many counts were recorded for this clonotype. Sorted naive CD8 T cells were those defined as CD8+CD4-CCR7+CD45RA+. Each CDR3 protein is one row after TCRdb ran MiXCR on the PCR reads. The sample yields approximately 63,000 distinct CDR3 sequences, 19% seen once. Material: naive CD8+ T cells from blood, with Jurkat cell RNA spiked in. Subset: FACS-sorted CD8+CD4-CCR7+CD45RA+ naive T cells. The source of this sequence is a human donor in good health. Some libraries in this study had Jurkat cell RNA spiked in. V usage is TRBV15 and J usage is TRBJ2-2; D is undetermined. The CDR3 sequence: CATSRAGSNTGELFF. DNA for the CDR3: TGTGCCACCAGCAGAGCGGGTTCGAACACCGGGGAGCTGTTTTTT.